The rows below give T cell receptor beta chains drawn from one sample of a study of OX40 agonist ivuxolimab in advanced cancers. Repertoires were generated with immunoSEQ multiplex PCR, while TCRdb's copy carries only in-frame clones and drops some. Of over 55,000 clones listed, about four fifths were seen once; the top ten hold approximately 1.9%. Specimen: CD4+ or CD8+ T cells sorted from blood, collected in a trial of the OX40 agonist ivuxolimab. The receptor source for this set is an adult with an advanced solid tumor such as melanoma, head and neck, liver or kidney cancer. CDR3s include the opening cysteine and the closing phenylalanine or tryptophan. D genes are given only for firm matches. Rows give clone size only sometimes, using once, few, many, or a class for an expanded clone.

abundance,d_gene,v_gene,j_gene,CDR3nt,CDR3aa
NA,TRBD2,TRBV5-1,TRBJ2-2,TGCGCCAGCAGCTTAGCGGGAGTTGCCGGGGAGCTGTTTTTT,CASSLAGVAGELFF
NA,NA,TRBV19,TRBJ1-5,TGTGCCAGTAGTAGACAGTTACAGCCCCAGCATTTT,CASSRQLQPQHF
NA,NA,TRBV9,TRBJ1-3,TGTGCCAGCAGCCCCAGGGGTTACTCTGGAAACACCATATATTTT,CASSPRGYSGNTIYF
NA,TRBD1,TRBV5-1,TRBJ1-2,TGCGCCAGCAGTTCGGACAGGGGGGTTTATGGCTACACCTTC,CASSSDRGVYGYTF
NA,NA,TRBV9,TRBJ1-1,TGTGCCAGCAGCCCCCGCCCCTCGGCAGGGCGGAACACTGAAGCTTTCTTT,CASSPRPSAGRNTEAFF
NA,TRBD1,TRBV28,TRBJ1-2,TGTGCCAGCAGTCCCTTAGGTGACAGGGTTCGGGATGGCTACACCTTC,CASSPLGDRVRDGYTF
NA,NA,TRBV18,TRBJ2-2,TGTGCCAGCTCACCTCAGAACACCGGGGAGCTGTTTTTT,CASSPQNTGELFF
once,NA,TRBV7-3,TRBJ1-1,TGTGCCAGCAGCCGACAAGTAGGTACTGAAGCTTTCTTT,CASSRQVGTEAFF
NA,TRBD1,TRBV30,TRBJ2-2,TGTGCCTGGAGCCGAACAGGGGGATGGACCGGGGAGCTGTTTTTT,CAWSRTGGWTGELFF
NA,NA,TRBV5-4,TRBJ2-3,TGTGCCAGCAGGCCGGTAACAGGAGCTAGCACAGATACGCAGTATTTT,CASRPVTGASTDTQYF
NA,TRBD2,TRBV19,TRBJ2-1,TGTGCCAGTAGTATTCGCGGGAGGGCCCGCGATGAGCAGTTCTTC,CASSIRGRARDEQFF
NA,NA,TRBV21-1,TRBJ2-1,TGTGCCACCATATACCCGGGACTAGCAGGGCAGTTCTTC,CATIYPGLAGQFF
NA,NA,TRBV9,TRBJ2-7,TGTGCCAGCAGCTCCGGCCCGGGGGGCCTCCCCTACGAGCAGTACTTC,CASSSGPGGLPYEQYF
NA,NA,TRBV10-3,TRBJ1-5,TGTGCCATCAAAGAACAGGAGGATCAGCCCCAGCATTTT,CAIKEQEDQPQHF
NA,NA,TRBV7-6,TRBJ2-3,TGTGCCAGCAGCCCCTTGGTGGGGGATACGCAGTATTTT,CASSPLVGDTQYF
NA,NA,TRBV10-3,TRBJ1-2,TGTGCCATCAGTGGGGGGGGAATTCATGGCTACACCTTC,CAISGGGIHGYTF
NA,TRBD2,TRBV19,TRBJ2-2,TGTGCCAGTAGAAGACTAGCGGGATTCGGGGAGCTGTTTTTT,CASRRLAGFGELFF
few,NA,TRBV2,TRBJ1-1,TGTGCCACCACCCAGGGCCTGAACACTGAAGCTTTCTTT,CATTQGLNTEAFF
NA,NA,TRBV10-3,TRBJ1-1,TGTGCCATCAGTGAGTCGGGGGGACGGGGCACTGAAGCTTTCTTT,CAISESGGRGTEAFF
NA,TRBD1,TRBV6-1,TRBJ1-2,TGTGCCAGCAGTGAAGAGGGACAGACCTATGGCTACACCTTC,CASSEEGQTYGYTF
NA,TRBD1,TRBV18,TRBJ2-1,TGTGCCAGCTCACCCGCCACAGGGGGTAATGAGCAGTTCTTC,CASSPATGGNEQFF
NA,NA,TRBV30,TRBJ2-7,TGTGCCTGGAGTGTTGGCTACGAGCAGTACTTC,CAWSVGYEQYF
NA,TRBD1,TRBV5-1,TRBJ1-1,TGCGCCAGCAGCCAACAGGGGTCGGATGAAGCTTTCTTT,CASSQQGSDEAFF
NA,NA,TRBV2,TRBJ2-7,TGTGCCAGCATAACCGGGACCAGCTCCTACGAGCAGTACTTC,CASITGTSSYEQYF
NA,NA,TRBV9,TRBJ2-2,TGTGCCAGCAGCGTTGGGGGAGAGGGCACCGGGGAGCTGTTTTTT,CASSVGGEGTGELFF
NA,TRBD1,TRBV9,TRBJ2-7,TGTGCCAGCAGCGCAGGACAGGGAAACTACGAGCAGTACTTC,CASSAGQGNYEQYF
NA,NA,TRBV5-4,TRBJ1-1,TGTGCCAGCAGCTTGGAAGTCAGGGAGAACACTGAAGCTTTCTTT,CASSLEVRENTEAFF
NA,NA,TRBV5-1,TRBJ1-2,TGCGCCAGCAGCCTCAGGGGAGATGGCTACACCTTC,CASSLRGDGYTF
NA,TRBD2,TRBV5-1,TRBJ2-1,TGCGCCAGCAGTTTGATGACTAGCGGGAGTGGATTTCTGTTCTTC,CASSLMTSGSGFLFF
once,TRBD1,TRBV13,TRBJ2-2,TGTGCCAGCAGTCGAGAGGGGGCAGCAGGCACCGGGGAGCTGTTTTTT,CASSREGAAGTGELFF
NA,NA,TRBV11-2,TRBJ1-1,TGTGCCAGCAGCTCCGACAGGAACACTGAAGCTTTCTTT,CASSSDRNTEAFF
NA,NA,TRBV5-1,TRBJ1-2,TGCGCCAGCAGCTTGGCCGGGGGCAGGGGCAATGGCTACACCTTC,CASSLAGGRGNGYTF
NA,NA,TRBV19,TRBJ2-1,TGTGCCAGTACCCCCTTAGTAGATGGGTTAGGCAATGAGCAGTTCTTC,CASTPLVDGLGNEQFF
NA,NA,TRBV5-1,TRBJ2-3,TGCGCCAGCAGCTTGTTAGGAGGGAACGCAGATACGCAGTATTTT,CASSLLGGNADTQYF
NA,NA,TRBV10-3,TRBJ2-3,TGTGCCATCAGTGAGTCGGGGGATACGCAGTATTTT,CAISESGDTQYF
NA,NA,TRBV6-5,TRBJ1-2,TGTGCCAGCAGCGAGGGTAACGGCTACACCTTC,CASSEGNGYTF
NA,TRBD2,TRBV9,TRBJ2-3,TGTGCCAGCAGCGTAGGAGCGGGGGGGGCACTGGATACGCAGTATTTT,CASSVGAGGALDTQYF
NA,NA,TRBV9,TRBJ1-2,TGTGCCAGCAGCGTAGCGTCCGGGCCCCATCTCTATGGCTACACCTTC,CASSVASGPHLYGYTF
NA,NA,TRBV2,TRBJ1-2,TGTGCCAGCAGTGAAATTTTCGGGGGCCATACCCACACCTTC,CASSEIFGGHTHTF
NA,TRBD1,TRBV7-9,TRBJ1-2,TGTGCCAGCAGCTTTTACAGGGGGAATATTGGCTACACCTTC,CASSFYRGNIGYTF
few,TRBD1,TRBV10-3,TRBJ2-1,TGTGCCATCAGTGAGTCGAGACAGGGGTTCAATGAGCAGTTCTTC,CAISESRQGFNEQFF
NA,NA,TRBV4-1,TRBJ1-4,TGCGCCAGCAGCCAGGCCTGGCAGACTAATGAAAAACTGTTTTTT,CASSQAWQTNEKLFF
NA,TRBD2,TRBV7-3,TRBJ2-2,TGTGCCAGCAGCCGGACTAGCGGGAGGCGCACCGGGGAGCTGTTTTTT,CASSRTSGRRTGELFF
NA,NA,TRBV7-7,TRBJ2-7,TGTGCCAGCAGTCTCTTTGGGGGCGAGCAGTACTTC,CASSLFGGEQYF
NA,NA,TRBV6-5,TRBJ2-1,TGTGCCAGCTGGGTGAGGGGATCTGGCGATGAGCAGTTCTTC,CASWVRGSGDEQFF
once,NA,TRBV13,TRBJ2-7,TGTGCCAGCAGCCCGTACAGGACTTCGCACGAGCAGTACTTC,CASSPYRTSHEQYF
NA,NA,TRBV2,TRBJ1-2,TGTGCCAGCACAGTTGGGGCGGGCGATGGCTACACCTTC,CASTVGAGDGYTF
NA,NA,TRBV5-1,TRBJ2-6,TGCGCCAGCAGCTCGTTGCTCACTGGGGCCAACGTCCTGACTTTC,CASSSLLTGANVLTF
NA,NA,TRBV30,TRBJ2-2,TGTGCCTGGAGTTTCCGAGGCGCCGGGGAGCTGTTTTTT,CAWSFRGAGELFF
NA,TRBD2,TRBV6-5,TRBJ2-7,TGTGCCAGCAGCCGGACTAGCGGGAGGACCTACGAGCAGTACTTC,CASSRTSGRTYEQYF
NA,NA,TRBV9,TRBJ2-2,TGTGCCAGCAGCCCCAACACCGGGGAGCTGTTTTTT,CASSPNTGELFF
NA,NA,TRBV28,TRBJ1-2,TGTGCCAGCAGCCCCGTAGGGGTGCGGGGCTACACCTTC,CASSPVGVRGYTF
NA,TRBD1,TRBV5-1,TRBJ1-6,TGCGCCAGCAGCTTGTTACCGGGACAGTATAATTCACCCCTCCACTTT,CASSLLPGQYNSPLHF
NA,NA,TRBV6-5,TRBJ2-1,TGTGCCAGCAGTTACTCGAACAGATACAATGAGCAGTTCTTC,CASSYSNRYNEQFF
NA,TRBD1,TRBV10-3,TRBJ1-5,TGTGCCATCAGTGAGAAGAGGGACAGGGATCAGCCCCAGCATTTT,CAISEKRDRDQPQHF
NA,NA,TRBV27,TRBJ1-2,TGTGCCAGCAGTTTACGAGGTGTCTATGGCTACACCTTC,CASSLRGVYGYTF
NA,NA,TRBV18,TRBJ2-5,TGTGCCAGCTCACCACCTAGCGCCTCCCGCGGTGGGACCCAGTACTTC,CASSPPSASRGGTQYF
NA,NA,TRBV9,TRBJ2-3,TGTGCCAGCAGCGTAGTAGGCGGGGGCAGCGCAGATACGCAGTATTTT,CASSVVGGGSADTQYF
NA,TRBD2,TRBV6-5,TRBJ2-7,TGTGCCAGCAGTTACTCGATAGCGGGAGGCTCCTACGAGCAGTACTTC,CASSYSIAGGSYEQYF